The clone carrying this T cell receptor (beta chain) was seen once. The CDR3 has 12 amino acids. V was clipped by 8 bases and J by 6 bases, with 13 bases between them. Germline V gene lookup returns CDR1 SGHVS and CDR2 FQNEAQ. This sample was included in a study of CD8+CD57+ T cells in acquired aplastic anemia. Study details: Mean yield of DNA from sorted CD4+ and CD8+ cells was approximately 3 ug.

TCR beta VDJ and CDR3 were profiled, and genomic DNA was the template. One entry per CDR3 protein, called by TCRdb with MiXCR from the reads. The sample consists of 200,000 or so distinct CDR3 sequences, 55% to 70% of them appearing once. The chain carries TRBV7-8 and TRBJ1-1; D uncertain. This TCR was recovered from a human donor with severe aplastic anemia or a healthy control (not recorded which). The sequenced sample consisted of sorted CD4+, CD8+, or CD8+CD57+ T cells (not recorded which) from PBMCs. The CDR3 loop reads CASLPGGAEAFF. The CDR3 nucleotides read TGTGCCAGCTTACCGGGAGGAGCTGAAGCTTTCTTT.